A single sample is the source of the 26 T cell receptor beta chains below, sequenced in a study of blood T cells in healthy people across ages. A second 7 to 11 cycle PCR used barcoded and J-beta primers. TCRdb independently ran MiXCR on the 5' RACE reads; one entry per CDR3 protein. The table lists roughly 730,000 distinct CDR3 sequences, around three fifths of them singletons, with roughly 26% in the top ten. The sequencing input was blood. The source of these receptors is a man between 40 and 49 years old in good health.

This clonotype has just one count. The chain employs TRBV27 and TRBJ2-7; D is ambiguous. The germline gives CDR1 MNHEY, CDR2 SMNVEV (reference sequence). Between the trimmed V and J ends, which lost 2 bases and 3 bases, there was a span of 14 bases. The CDR3 extends over 15 amino acids. CDR3: CASSLPSPLIYEQYF. DNA of the CDR3: TGTGCCAGCAGTTTACCATCCCCCTTAATCTACGAGCAGTACTTC.

This chain links TRBV12-5 with TRBJ2-7, with D tentatively TRBD2 (6 bases). This CDR3 comprises 15 residues. Between the trimmed V and J ends, which lost 0 bases and 5 bases, there was a span of 14 bases. Germline assignment: CDR1 LGHNT and CDR2 FRNRAP. DNA for the CDR3: TGTGCTAGTGGTTTGGTAATGCGGGACCTGAACGAGCAGTACTTC. Encoded protein: CASGLVMRDLNEQYF.

The chain couples TRBV7-2 to TRBJ2-7, with 8 bases aligning to TRBD2. V was clipped by 4 bases and J by 4 bases; unmatched bases: 9. CDR3 length: 15 amino acids. The germline V gene encodes CDR1 SGHTA and CDR2 FQGNSA. This chain's CDR3 is CASSSTGGRQYEQYF. The CDR3 nucleotides are TGTGCCAGCAGCTCGACGGGGGGGAGGCAATACGAGCAGTACTTC.

The genes are TRBV29-1 and TRBJ1-3; D might be TRBD1 (5 bases). CDR3 length: 13 residues. Looked up from germline, CDR1 is SQVTM and CDR2 is ANQGSEA. The V end was cut by 4 bases, the J end by 2 bases, with 9 bases between. The DNA of the CDR3 is TGCAGCGTTGCCCAGGGCCCTGGAAACACCATATATTTT. Protein sequence: CSVAQGPGNTIYF.

The rearrangement links TRBV7-8 to TRBJ1-2, with D perhaps TRBD1 (5 bases). The CDR3 is 12 amino acids. CDR1 and CDR2 from the germline V gene are SGHVS and FQNEAQ. Trimming stripped 1 base from V and 7 bases from J, with 7 bases between. The CDR3 is CASSLDGGGYTF. DNA for the CDR3: TGTGCCAGCAGCTTAGACGGGGGTGGCTACACCTTC.

This clonotype showed up just once. The chain recombines TRBV20-1 with TRBJ2-3, with D uncertain. The CDR3 is made up of 11 amino acids. V lost 4 bases to trimming and J lost 2 bases, with 4 bases between them. Germline CDR1 and CDR2: DFQATT and SNEGSKA (reference sequence). The CDR3 DNA is TGCAGTGCTACCGTCACAGATACGCAGTATTTT. Its translation is CSATVTDTQYF.

In its sample, this clonotype was seen many times. The CDR3 coding sequence is TGTGCCAGCAGCATTCCCGAGAGCGGGGCCTACGAGCAGTACTTC. Translated: CASSIPESGAYEQYF. This chain joins TRBV7-2 and TRBJ2-7, with TRBD2 matching 7 bases. Trimming cost V 5 bases and J 2 bases; bases outside gene matches: 9. The CDR3 has 15 residues. Germline assignment: CDR1 SGHTA and CDR2 FQGNSA.

This clonotype showed up just once. The V gene is TRBV7-9, the J gene TRBJ2-7; 12 bases are shared with TRBD2. The DNA end is more similar to TRBJ2-4, so the J call may be wrong. The CDR3 spans 16 residues. Germline V gene sequence: CDR1 SEHNR, CDR2 FQNEAQ (reference sequence). CDR3 nucleotide sequence: TGTGCCAGCAGCCCCCGGACTAGCGGGGACAAAAACATTCAGTACTTC. Encoded protein: CASSPRTSGDKNIQYF.

V usage is TRBV2 and J usage is TRBJ2-3; D is unresolved. Trimming removed 8 bases at V and 2 bases at J, with 14 bases between. The CDR3 extends over 14 amino acids. Germline assignment: CDR1 SNHLY and CDR2 FYNNEI. The CDR3 is CASDAAGTTDTQYF. The CDR3 DNA is TGTGCCAGCGACGCGGCCGGCACCACAGATACGCAGTATTTT. Full variable domain (rest looked up from reference TRBV2 and TRBJ2-3): EPEVTQTPSHQVTQMGQEVILRCVPISNHLYFYWYRQILGQKVEFLVSFYNNEISEKSEIFDDQFSVERPDGSNFTLKIRSTKLEDSAMYFCASDAAGTTDTQYFGPGTRLTVL.

The V call is TRBV7-9, the J call TRBJ2-7, with 7 bases identical to TRBD1. The germline CDR1 and CDR2 sequences are SEHNR and FQNEAQ (reference sequence). V lost 1 base to trimming and J lost 7 bases; unmatched junction nucleotides: 10. The CDR3 is 15 residues long. For the CDR3, the DNA is TGTGCCAGCAGCTTAGGGGCAGGGGGATACAATGAGCAGTACTTC. This codes for CASSLGAGGYNEQYF.

V is TRBV18 and J is TRBJ1-6; weak D call: TRBD1 (5 bases). Trimming stripped 3 bases from V and 7 bases from J, with 13 bases between. Per the germline V gene, CDR1 is KGHSH and CDR2 is LQKENI. The CDR3 spans 15 residues. CDR3 coding DNA: TGTGCCAGCTCACCCGTCGGGACCGCAAATTCACCCCTCCACTTT. It yields the protein CASSPVGTANSPLHF.

The J gene is TRBJ2-7, the V gene TRBV20-1; D is perhaps TRBD1 (5 bases). Looked up from germline, CDR1 is DFQATT and CDR2 is SNEGSKA (reference sequence). CDR3 length: 14 residues. V lost 0 bases, J lost 0 bases, and 9 bases lay in between. CDR3 protein: CSARDKDSSYEQYF. CDR3 sequence (DNA): TGCAGTGCTAGAGATAAAGACAGCTCCTACGAGCAGTACTTC.

In its sample, this clonotype was seen once. This chain links TRBV18 with TRBJ2-5, with 10 bases that match TRBD1. Germline V lookup: CDR1 KGHSH, CDR2 LQKENI. The CDR3 is 16 amino acids. The trim removed 5 bases at V and 5 bases at J, leaving 11 bases unmatched. The CDR3 coding sequence is TGTGCCAGCTCAACCGGGACAGGGGTGATTCGGGAGACCCAGTACTTC. As protein: CASSTGTGVIRETQYF.

Turning to this clonotype: This may stem from a read error, because a much larger clone lies one nucleotide away. This chain uses TRBV7-2 with TRBJ2-5; TRBD2 agrees at 10 bases. CDR1 and CDR2 from the germline V gene are SGHTA and FQGNSA. The CDR3 consists of 14 residues. Germline trimming cut 5 bases from V and 2 bases from J; bases unmatched to any gene: 2. In nucleotides, the CDR3 is TGTGCCAGCAGCGTACTAGCGGGACAAGAGACCCAGTACTTC. Translating it yields CASSVLAGQETQYF. Full variable domain (outside the CDR3, taken from reference TRBV7-2 and TRBJ2-5): GAGVSQSPSNKVTEKGKDVELRCDPISGHTALYWYRQSLGQGLEFLIYFQGNSAPDKSGLPSDRFSAERTGGSVSTLTIQRTQQEDSAVYLCASSVLAGQETQYFGPGTRLLVL.

This clonotype was observed a few times. The chain combines TRBV6-4 with TRBJ2-7; TRBD1 agrees at 10 bases. V was pared by 3 bases and J by 2 bases, with 1 base of the junction left unmatched. The CDR3 is 14 amino acids. CDR1 is MRHNA and CDR2 is SNTAGT in the germline V gene. The CDR3 loop is CASSEGTGAYEQYF. DNA for the CDR3: TGTGCCAGCAGTGAGGGGACAGGGGCCTACGAGCAGTACTTC.

The rearrangement uses TRBV7-3 and TRBJ2-1, with 9 bases fitting TRBD1. Germline V gene lookup returns CDR1 SGHTA and CDR2 FQGTGA. The J segment lost 4 bases and the V segment lost 6 bases, leaving 10 bases of the junction unmatched. CDR3 length: 16 residues. For the CDR3, the DNA is TGTGCCAGCAGAGAGGGTCGGACAGGGGCATACAATGAGCAGTTCTTC. Translating gives CASREGRTGAYNEQFF.

The genes are TRBV28 and TRBJ1-4; D gene ambiguous. This CDR3 has 14 amino acids. Germline CDR1 MDHEN, CDR2 SYDVKM. Trimming cost V 8 bases and J 3 bases, with 13 bases left between them. CDR3 amino acids: CASPLGIPNEKLFF. In nucleotides, the CDR3 is TGTGCCAGCCCGCTAGGGATTCCTAATGAAAAACTGTTTTTT. The variable domain in full, completed from reference TRBV28 and TRBJ1-4, reads DVKVTQSSRYLVKRTGEKVFLECVQDMDHENMFWYRQDPGLGLRLIYFSYDVKMKEKGDIPEGYSVSREKKERFSLILESASTNQTSMYLCASPLGIPNEKLFFGSGTQLSVL.

The chain uses TRBV21-1 and TRBJ2-7. TRBV21-1 is a pseudogene segment. This CDR3 comprises 15 residues. The chain's CDR3 is CASSKSECRSHEQYF. CDR3 in DNA: TGTGCCAGCAGCAAATCCGAATGTAGGTCCCACGAGCAGTACTTC.

This clonotype was counted ten times or more. The V and J genes are TRBV11-2 and TRBJ2-1; 7 bases are a match to TRBD2. The V and J ends lost 4 bases and 6 bases, in that order; junction bases with no gene match: 6. The CDR3 covers 14 residues. CDR1 is SGHAT, CDR2 FQNNGV, per germline. The CDR3 here is CASSSLLAFNEQFF. CDR3 in DNA: TGTGCCAGCAGCTCCCTACTAGCGTTCAATGAGCAGTTCTTC.

J is TRBJ2-5 and V is TRBV7-8; 8 bases are shared with TRBD2. CDR3 length equals 15 residues. V trimming: 3 bases; J trimming: 2 bases; junction bases outside the gene matches: 5. CDR1 and CDR2 from the germline V gene are SGHVS and FQNEAQ. The CDR3 protein is CASSFQGLEQETQYF. DNA for the CDR3: TGTGCCAGCAGCTTCCAGGGACTAGAACAAGAGACCCAGTACTTC.

The chain couples TRBV3-1 to TRBJ2-1; TRBD2 aligns across 8 bases. This CDR3 has 17 residues. V was pared by 4 bases and J by 0 bases, with 8 bases of the junction left unmatched. Germline-derived CDR1 and CDR2 are LGHDT and YNNKEL (reference sequence). In nucleotides, the CDR3 is TGTGCCAGCAGCCCGTTAGCGGGACGCAGCTCCTACAATGAGCAGTTCTTC. Amino acids: CASSPLAGRSSYNEQFF.

The chain recombines TRBV4-3 with TRBJ1-2; TRBD1 aligns across 7 bases. The J segment lost 7 bases and the V segment lost 3 bases, leaving 11 bases of the junction unmatched. The CDR3 spans 15 residues. Germline-derived CDR1 and CDR2 are LGHNA and YSLEER. For the CDR3, the DNA is TGCGCCAGCAGCCAGGACAGGTCTATTAGCTGTGGCTACACCTTC. Its translation is CASSQDRSISCGYTF.

CDR3 nucleotide sequence: TGTGCCAGCAGCTTAGGGGGCTATGGACCTGCCGTCAGAGAGTTCTTC. Translating it yields CASSLGGYGPAVREFF. The rearrangement links TRBV7-2 to TRBJ2-1, with D possibly TRBD1 on 5 matching bases. Trimming pared 1 base from V and 14 bases from J, leaving 24 bases between. This CDR3 contains 16 residues. Germline V gene data show CDR1 as SGHTA and CDR2 as FQGNSA.

The V and J genes are TRBV6-5 and TRBJ2-7, with D perhaps TRBD2 (5 bases). With 2 bases removed from V and 4 bases from J, the gap between germline ends came to 15 bases. The germline V gene has CDR1 MNHEY and CDR2 SVGAGI. CDR3 length: 15 residues. CDR3: CASSYNGNPPYEQYF. The CDR3 DNA reads as TGTGCCAGCAGTTACAACGGGAACCCTCCGTACGAGCAGTACTTC.

The chain couples TRBV27 to TRBJ1-5, with 11 positions matching TRBD1. CDR3 length equals 14 residues. The V segment lost 6 bases and the J segment 7 bases; nucleotides outside the gene matches: 5. Germline V gives CDR1 MNHEY, CDR2 SMNVEV (reference sequence). This CDR3 is CASSRGQGEQPQHF. CDR3 nucleotides: TGTGCCAGCAGCAGGGGACAGGGGGAGCAGCCCCAGCATTTT.

This chain connects TRBV27 to TRBJ1-2, with TRBD1 matching over 7 bases. V trimming: 6 bases; J trimming: 3 bases; junction bases outside the gene matches: 4. The CDR3 runs 13 residues. In germline, CDR1 is MNHEY, CDR2 SMNVEV (reference sequence). CDR3 sequence: CASRLTGHYGYTF. In nucleotides, the CDR3 is TGTGCCAGCAGGCTGACAGGGCACTATGGCTACACCTTC.